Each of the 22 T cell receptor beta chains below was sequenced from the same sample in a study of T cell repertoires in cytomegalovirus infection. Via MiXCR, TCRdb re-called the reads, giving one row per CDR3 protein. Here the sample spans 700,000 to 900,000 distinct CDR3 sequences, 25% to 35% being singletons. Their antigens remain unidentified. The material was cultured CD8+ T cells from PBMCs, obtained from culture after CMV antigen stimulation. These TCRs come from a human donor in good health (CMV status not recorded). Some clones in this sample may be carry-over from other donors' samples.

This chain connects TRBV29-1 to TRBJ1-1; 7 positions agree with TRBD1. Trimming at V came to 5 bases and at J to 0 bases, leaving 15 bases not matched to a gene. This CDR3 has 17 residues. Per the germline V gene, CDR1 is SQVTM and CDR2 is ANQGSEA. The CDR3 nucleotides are TGCAGCGTTCCGGAGGGCAGGGGGGCTTTCATGAACACTGAAGCTTTCTTT. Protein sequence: CSVPEGRGAFMNTEAFF.

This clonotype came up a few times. CDR3 nucleotides: TGTGCCAGCAGCCGGGGGCCGCCCGATGGCTACACCTTC. Protein: CASSRGPPDGYTF. The rearrangement uses TRBV14 and TRBJ1-2, with D possibly matching TRBD1 (6 bases). Germline V gives CDR1 SGHDN, CDR2 FVKESK. Trimming pared 4 bases from V and 6 bases from J, leaving 12 bases between. There are 13 residues in the CDR3.

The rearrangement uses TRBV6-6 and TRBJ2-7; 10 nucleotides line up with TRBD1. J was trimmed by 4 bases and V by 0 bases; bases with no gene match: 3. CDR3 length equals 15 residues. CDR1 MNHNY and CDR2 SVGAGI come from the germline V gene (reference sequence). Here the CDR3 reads CASSYSRGQGYEQYV. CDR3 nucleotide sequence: TGTGCCAGCAGTTACTCGAGGGGACAGGGGTACGAGCAGTACGTC.

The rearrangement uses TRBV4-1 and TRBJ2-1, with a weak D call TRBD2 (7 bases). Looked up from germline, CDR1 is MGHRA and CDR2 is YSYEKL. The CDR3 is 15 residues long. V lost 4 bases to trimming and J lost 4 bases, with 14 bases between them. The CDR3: CASSPDGGHYNEQFF. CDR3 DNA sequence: TGCGCCAGCAGCCCTGACGGGGGGCATTACAATGAGCAGTTCTTC.

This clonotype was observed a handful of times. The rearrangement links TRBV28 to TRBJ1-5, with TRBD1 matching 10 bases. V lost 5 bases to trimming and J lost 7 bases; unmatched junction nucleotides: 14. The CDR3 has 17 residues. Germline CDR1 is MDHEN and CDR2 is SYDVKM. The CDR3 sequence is CASSGSRGTGVGQPQHF. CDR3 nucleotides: TGTGCCAGCAGTGGCTCACGAGGGACAGGGGTCGGACAGCCCCAGCATTTT.

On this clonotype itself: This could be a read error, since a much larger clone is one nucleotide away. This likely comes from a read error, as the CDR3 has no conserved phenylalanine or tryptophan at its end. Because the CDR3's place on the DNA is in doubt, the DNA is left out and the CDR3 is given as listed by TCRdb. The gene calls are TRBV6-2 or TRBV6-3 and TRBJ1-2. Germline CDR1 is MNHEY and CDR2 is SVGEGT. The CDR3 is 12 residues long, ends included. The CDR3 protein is CASSHPRTVGTI.

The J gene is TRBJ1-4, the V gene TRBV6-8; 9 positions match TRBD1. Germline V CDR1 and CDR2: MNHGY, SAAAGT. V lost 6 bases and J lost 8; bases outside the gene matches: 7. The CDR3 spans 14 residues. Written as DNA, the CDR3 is TGTGCCAGCAGCGCCGGGACAGGGATGGAAAAACTGTTTTTT. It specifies CASSAGTGMEKLFF.

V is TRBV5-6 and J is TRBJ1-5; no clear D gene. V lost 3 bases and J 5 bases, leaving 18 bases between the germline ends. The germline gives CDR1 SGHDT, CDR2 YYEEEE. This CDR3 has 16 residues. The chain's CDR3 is CASSSEGTFPYQPQHF. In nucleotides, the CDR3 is TGTGCCAGCAGCTCTGAGGGCACTTTCCCCTATCAGCCCCAGCATTTT.

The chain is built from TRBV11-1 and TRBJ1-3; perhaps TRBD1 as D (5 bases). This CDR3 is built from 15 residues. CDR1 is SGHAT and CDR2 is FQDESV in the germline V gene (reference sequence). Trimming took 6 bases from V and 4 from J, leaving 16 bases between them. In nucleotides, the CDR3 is TGTGCCAGCAGTGCCGGGACCCAACAAGGAAACACCATATATTTT. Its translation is CASSAGTQQGNTIYF.

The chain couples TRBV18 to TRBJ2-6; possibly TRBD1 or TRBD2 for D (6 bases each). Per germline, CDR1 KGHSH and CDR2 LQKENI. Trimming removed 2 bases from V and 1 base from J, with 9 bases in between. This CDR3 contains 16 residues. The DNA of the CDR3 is TGTGCCAGCTCACCAAGGAGGGGGTCTGGGGCCAACGTCCTGACTTTC. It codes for CASSPRRGSGANVLTF.

The CDR3 DNA is TGCAGTGCTAGCACAGGGGGGTTCACTGAAGCTTTCTTT. As protein: CSASTGGFTEAFF. The chain recombines TRBV20-1 with TRBJ1-1, with 8 bases aligning to TRBD1. CDR3 length: 13 residues. With V trimmed by 3 bases and J by 4 bases, 4 bases remained unmatched. Germline V gives CDR1 DFQATT, CDR2 SNEGSKA (reference sequence).

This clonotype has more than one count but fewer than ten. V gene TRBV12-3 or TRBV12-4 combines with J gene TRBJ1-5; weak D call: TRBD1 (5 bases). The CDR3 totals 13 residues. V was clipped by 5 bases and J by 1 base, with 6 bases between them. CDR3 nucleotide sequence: TGTGCCAGCAGTGGACAAAGCAATCAGCCCCAGCATTTT. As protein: CASSGQSNQPQHF.

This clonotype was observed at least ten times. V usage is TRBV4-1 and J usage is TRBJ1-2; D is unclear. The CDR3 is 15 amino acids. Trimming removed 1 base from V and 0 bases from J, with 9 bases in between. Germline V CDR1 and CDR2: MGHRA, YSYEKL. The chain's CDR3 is CASSQVSRANYGYTF. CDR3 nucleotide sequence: TGCGCCAGCAGCCAAGTCAGCAGAGCTAACTATGGCTACACCTTC.

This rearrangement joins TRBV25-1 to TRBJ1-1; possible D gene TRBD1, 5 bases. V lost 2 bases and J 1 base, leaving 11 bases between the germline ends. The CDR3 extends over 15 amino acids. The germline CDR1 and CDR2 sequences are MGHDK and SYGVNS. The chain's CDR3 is CASSEPGGPNTEAFF. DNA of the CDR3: TGTGCCAGCAGTGAACCGGGGGGACCGAACACTGAAGCTTTCTTT.

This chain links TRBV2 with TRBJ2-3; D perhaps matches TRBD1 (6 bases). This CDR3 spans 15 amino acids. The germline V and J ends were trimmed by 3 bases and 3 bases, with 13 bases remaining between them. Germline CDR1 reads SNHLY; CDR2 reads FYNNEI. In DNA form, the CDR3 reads TGTGCCAGCAGTGAGTTGCAGGGGCGTACAGATACGCAGTATTTT. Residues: CASSELQGRTDTQYF.

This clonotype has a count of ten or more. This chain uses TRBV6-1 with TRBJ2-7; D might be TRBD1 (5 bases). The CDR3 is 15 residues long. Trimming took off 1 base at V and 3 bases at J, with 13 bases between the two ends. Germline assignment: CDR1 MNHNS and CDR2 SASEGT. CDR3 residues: CASSEEVLTVYEQYV. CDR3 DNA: TGTGCCAGCAGTGAAGAAGTCTTGACAGTCTACGAGCAGTACGTC.

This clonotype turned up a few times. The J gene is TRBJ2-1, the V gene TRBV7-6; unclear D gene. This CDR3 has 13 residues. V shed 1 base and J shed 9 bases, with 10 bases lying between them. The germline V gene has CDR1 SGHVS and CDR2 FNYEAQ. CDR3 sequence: CASSLGAASEQFF. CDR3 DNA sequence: TGTGCCAGCAGCTTAGGGGCGGCAAGTGAGCAGTTCTTC.

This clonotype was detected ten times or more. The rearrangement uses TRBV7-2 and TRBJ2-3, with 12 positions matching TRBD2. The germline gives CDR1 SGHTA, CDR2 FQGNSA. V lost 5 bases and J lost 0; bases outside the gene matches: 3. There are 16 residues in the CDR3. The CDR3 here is CASSPTSGGSTDTQYF. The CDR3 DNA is TGTGCCAGCAGCCCTACTAGCGGGGGGAGCACAGATACGCAGTATTTT.

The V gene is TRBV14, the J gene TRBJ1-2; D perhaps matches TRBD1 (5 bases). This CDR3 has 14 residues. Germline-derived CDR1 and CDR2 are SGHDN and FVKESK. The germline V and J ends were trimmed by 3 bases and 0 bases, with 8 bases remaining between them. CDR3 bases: TGTGCCAGCAGCCAGTTAGGGGCTAACTATGGCTACACCTTC. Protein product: CASSQLGANYGYTF.

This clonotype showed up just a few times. DNA of the CDR3: TGTGCCAGTAGTATAGCCGTAGATCAGCCCCAGCATTTT. This translates into CASSIAVDQPQHF. The genes are TRBV19 and TRBJ1-5; D remains unclear. V gave up 1 base and J gave up 5 bases, with 6 bases separating them. The CDR3 is made up of 13 amino acids. The V gene's germline CDR1 is LNHDA and CDR2 SQIVND (reference sequence). Complete variable domain (other parts from reference TRBV19 and TRBJ1-5): DGGITQSPKYLFRKEGQNVTLSCEQNLNHDAMYWYRQDPGQGLRLIYYSQIVNDFQKGDIAEGYSVSREKKESFPLTVTSAQKNPTAFYLCASSIAVDQPQHFGDGTRLSIL.

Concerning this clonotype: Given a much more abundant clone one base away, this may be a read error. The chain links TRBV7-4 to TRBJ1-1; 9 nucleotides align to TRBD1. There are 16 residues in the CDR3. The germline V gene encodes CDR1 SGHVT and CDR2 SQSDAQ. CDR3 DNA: TGTGCCAGCAGCTTATGGGACAGGGCCCATCACACTGTAGCTTTCTTT. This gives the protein CASSLWDRAHHTVAFF.

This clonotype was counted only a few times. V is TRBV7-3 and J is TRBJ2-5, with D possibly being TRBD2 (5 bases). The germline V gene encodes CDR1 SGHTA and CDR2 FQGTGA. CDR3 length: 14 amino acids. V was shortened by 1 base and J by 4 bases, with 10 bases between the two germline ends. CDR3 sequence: CASSLNGVRETQYF. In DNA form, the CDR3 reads TGTGCCAGCAGCTTAAACGGGGTCAGAGAGACCCAGTACTTC.